The rows below give T cell receptor beta chains drawn from one sample of a study of cytomegalovirus exposure and HLA in healthy donors. Data came from immunoSEQ multiplex PCR; TCRdb stores just in-frame clones and leaves some out. The data hold roughly 45,000 clones, with roughly 80% observed a single time. Specimen: PBMCs. Receptor source: a young man in good health and CMV-seronegative. Each CDR3 is given with its conserved first and last residue. Fields, in order: D gene, V gene, clone size, J gene, CDR3 DNA, CDR3 protein. The D gene is left open where the match is weak. Part of the rows lack a size; the others show once, few, many or a class for expanded clones.

-	TRBV6-1	-	TRBJ2-7	TGTGCCAGCAGTGTTGGATCCGGGTACGAGCAGTACTTC	CASSVGSGYEQYF
-	TRBV19	few	TRBJ2-3	TGTGCCAGTAGGGACTCTCCCACAGATACGCAGTATTTT	CASRDSPTDTQYF
-	TRBV7-9	-	TRBJ1-4	TGTGCCAGCAGCTTGGGCCCGAATGAAAAACTGTTTTTT	CASSLGPNEKLFF
TRBD2	TRBV10-1	-	TRBJ2-1	TGCGCCAGCAGTGAGTCTGTAGCGGGAGGTCGCAATGAGCAGTTCTTC	CASSESVAGGRNEQFF
-	TRBV27	-	TRBJ2-5	TGTGCCAGCAGTTTATACGTGGGAGCGGGAGAGACCCAGTACTTC	CASSLYVGAGETQYF
TRBD1	TRBV11-3	few	TRBJ2-2	TGTGCCAGCGAAGACAGGGGGCCCGGGGAGCTGTTTTTT	CASEDRGPGELFF
TRBD1	TRBV6-5	few	TRBJ1-1	TGTGCCAGCACACCACAGGGGAGTAAGTACACTGAAGCTTTCTTT	CASTPQGSKYTEAFF
TRBD1	TRBV7-8	-	TRBJ2-7	TGTGCCAGCAGCTTATTCGGGACAGACTACGAGCAGTACTTC	CASSLFGTDYEQYF
-	TRBV27	-	TRBJ2-5	TGTGCCAGCAGTTTTTACGCCACTAAAGAAGAGACCCAGTACTTC	CASSFYATKEETQYF
TRBD2	TRBV7-9	once	TRBJ2-7	TGTTCCAGCAGCATTAGCGGGAGCTTCTACGAGCAGTACTTC	CSSSISGSFYEQYF
-	TRBV19	-	TRBJ1-2	TGTGCCAGCCATCTGAACAGGGCTAACTATGGCTACACCTTC	CASHLNRANYGYTF
TRBD1	TRBV2	-	TRBJ2-2	TGTGCCAGCGGCCAGGGACAGGGTGCCACCGGGGAGCTGTTTTTT	CASGQGQGATGELFF
-	TRBV2	once	TRBJ2-1	TGTGCCAGCAGTGAGGCGGGAAGCTCCTACAATGAGCAGTTCTTC	CASSEAGSSYNEQFF
TRBD1	TRBV28	-	TRBJ1-4	TGTGCCAGCAGTCTCGACAGGGGAGATGAAAAACTGTTTTTT	CASSLDRGDEKLFF
TRBD2	TRBV19	few	TRBJ2-7	TGTGCCAGTAGTATAGGGAGAGCGGGAGGATTCTACGAGCAGTACTTC	CASSIGRAGGFYEQYF
-	TRBV27	once	TRBJ2-1	TGTGCCAGCAGTCCCTACCTATCTGAGCAGTTCTTC	CASSPYLSEQFF
TRBD2	TRBV4-3	-	TRBJ2-3	TGCGCCAGCAGCCGACTAGCGGGAGGGCCGGGGGATACGCAGTATTTT	CASSRLAGGPGDTQYF
TRBD1	TRBV5-1	few	TRBJ1-4	TGCGCCAGCAGCCACCAGGGGGCAACTAATGAAAAACTGTTTTTT	CASSHQGATNEKLFF
-	TRBV13	-	TRBJ2-7	TGTGCCAGCAGCTTACCGGGAGCTGGCTACGAGCAGTACTTC	CASSLPGAGYEQYF
-	TRBV5-1	-	TRBJ2-5	TGCGCCAGCAGTTCTACAGCCTCAGAGACCCAGTACTTC	CASSSTASETQYF
TRBD1	TRBV15	medium-sized	TRBJ1-2	TGTGCCACCAGCAGAGATCCAGACAGGGGGAGTATCCACACCTTC	CATSRDPDRGSIHTF
TRBD1	TRBV9	-	TRBJ1-1	TGTGCCAGCAGCGTCGGGACAGGACTTTTGAACACTGAAGCTTTCTTT	CASSVGTGLLNTEAFF
TRBD1	TRBV29-1	-	TRBJ1-2	TGCAGCGTTGAGCTAGGACAGGGCTACTATGGCTACACCTTC	CSVELGQGYYGYTF
-	TRBV30	-	TRBJ2-2	TGTGCCTGGAGTATGGACTTGAACACCGGGGAGCTGTTTTTT	CAWSMDLNTGELFF